This T cell receptor (beta chain) appears in the sequencing data of a study of memory CD4+ T cells and cytomegalovirus serostatus. Whole-study context: This sample comes from healthy Belgian adults, eight or nine CMV seropositive, 24 seronegative.

How the authors handled the data: Out-of-frame sequences were removed, leaving 2 million to 2.5 million distinct TCRbeta sequences. The method was immunoSEQ multiplex PCR; TCRdb's version includes in-frame clones alone and lacks a portion of them. V and J calls plus clone size are reproduced from that table; the DNA served to infer D and trimming. The sample contains 50,000 to 65,000 clones, roughly three quarters of which appear only once. Trimming shortened V by 3 bases and J by 0 bases, and 15 bases separated the two germline ends. The CDR3 runs 17 residues. CDR1 is MGHRA, CDR2 YSYEKL, per germline. Single viable CD3+CD4+CD8-CD45RO+ cells were sorted as the memory CD4+ T cells.

V usage is TRBV4-1 and J usage is TRBJ2-1, with D maybe TRBD1 (7 bases). Sequenced material: memory CD4+ T cells from blood. This TCR was recovered from an adult in good health and CMV-seronegative. The CDR3 sequence: CASSHRGAGSSYNEQFF. In DNA, the CDR3 is TGCGCCAGCAGCCACAGGGGGGCGGGGAGCTCCTACAATGAGCAGTTCTTC.